This TCR beta chain was recovered during a study of T cells in Graves' hyperthyroidism and ophthalmopathy. What was amplified from RNA transcripts were TCR beta CDR3 regions. The primer set for the first-round RT-PCR of the TCR CDR3 was HTBI. Using its own MiXCR run on the multiplex PCR reads, TCRdb lists one record per CDR3 protein. The sample has some 490,000 distinct CDR3 sequences; roughly 22% are singletons. A patient was excluded if there was uncontrolled infection, other autoimmune disease, pregnancy or lactation. This CDR3 comprises 13 residues. CDR1 and CDR2 from the germline V gene are MRHNA and SNTAGT. Trimming took 6 bases from V and 9 from J, leaving 15 bases between them.

This clonotype originated in a woman in her 70s with Graves' ophthalmopathy. The sequencing sample was made of blood. The chain couples TRBV6-4 to TRBJ2-4; D might be TRBD2 (6 bases). The CDR3 nucleotides are TGTGCCAGCAGGGCGGGACCCCCGGGCATTCAGTACTTC. Amino acid sequence: CASRAGPPGIQYF.